This entry features one TCR beta chain sequence. This entry belongs to a study of CD8 T cells in Susac syndrome. This CDR3 has 15 amino acids. V was cut by 5 bases and J by 5 bases, with 19 bases left in between. The germline V gene has CDR1 SGHVS and CDR2 FQNEAQ. RNA in amounts of roughly 0.5 to 1 ug was reverse transcribed with random hexamers. MiXCR was run by TCRdb on the immunoSEQ multiplex PCR reads, yielding one entry per CDR3 protein. The sample includes 200,000 or so distinct CDR3 sequences, 92% seen only once; the top ten take roughly 0.13%. TEMRA cells were enriched by FACS, and CD4+ and CD8+ T cells were negatively isolated.

The material sequenced was CD8+ T cells from PBMCs. The chain links TRBV7-8 to TRBJ2-7; possibly TRBD2 for D (5 bases). This receptor was obtained from a human donor with multiple sclerosis. The CDR3 region has the DNA TGTGCCAGCAGCCGAGGGCCGGCATTTCCCGACGAGCAGTACTTC. It specifies CASSRGPAFPDEQYF.